This is a list of T cell receptor beta chains from one sample in a study of blood T cells in healthy people across ages. TCRdb redid the calling of the 5' RACE reads with MiXCR, one entry per CDR3 protein. The sample consists of 870,000 or so distinct CDR3 sequences, under 30% of them appearing once. Sequencing was done on a sample of blood. The receptors stem from an elderly woman in good health. Each CDR3 is given with its conserved first and last residue. D genes are given only for firm matches. Size is omitted from some rows. Given values are once, few, many or a class for expanded clones.

D gene,clone size,V gene,J gene,CDR3 DNA,CDR3 protein
NA,NA,TRBV30,TRBJ1-4,TGTGCCTGGAGTCGGGGGGCTGATGAAAAACTGTTTTTT,CAWSRGADEKLFF
NA,many,TRBV27,TRBJ1-6,TGTGCCAGCAGTTTGGCTTACGAATCTTACTATAATTCACCCCTCCACTTT,CASSLAYESYYNSPLHF
NA,many,TRBV12-3/TRBV12-4,TRBJ2-1,TGTGCCAGCAGTCCACAGGGTCTTCGGGGGGATGAGCAGTTCTTC,CASSPQGLRGDEQFF
TRBD2,many,TRBV5-1,TRBJ2-3,TGCGCCAGCAGCCCGGGGGGGCAGACAGATACGCAGTATTTT,CASSPGGQTDTQYF
TRBD2,many,TRBV6-2/TRBV6-3,TRBJ2-5,TGTGCCAGCAGTCCCCTAGCGGGGGTCGGAGAGACCCAGTACTTC,CASSPLAGVGETQYF
NA,NA,TRBV13,TRBJ1-6,TGTGCCAGCAGCTTAGTCGATGGCCCCCTCCACTTT,CASSLVDGPLHF
NA,few,TRBV20-1,TRBJ2-2,TGCAGTGCTAGTCGGGGAGGGGGCACCGGGGAGCTGTTTTTT,CSASRGGGTGELFF
NA,many,TRBV3-1,TRBJ1-2,TGTGCCAGCAGCCCCCAGCGGGGGCTTGGCTACACCTTC,CASSPQRGLGYTF
NA,NA,TRBV19,TRBJ1-5,TGTGCCAGTAGTATAAAAGGGCTTAGCAATCAGCCCCAGCATTTT,CASSIKGLSNQPQHF
NA,NA,TRBV12-3/TRBV12-4,TRBJ1-2,TGTGCCAGCAGTATTGGGACTAACTATGGCTACACCTTC,CASSIGTNYGYTF
NA,NA,TRBV29-1,TRBJ2-7,TGCAGCGTTGCTCCCCTGGGGCCACGGGGCAATGAGCAGTACTTC,CSVAPLGPRGNEQYF
TRBD2,NA,TRBV10-2,TRBJ2-7,TGCGCCAGCAGGCGGGGGTCTGGGCTCGGCGAGCAGTACTTC,CASRRGSGLGEQYF
TRBD1,many,TRBV20-1,TRBJ1-2,TGCAGTGCCTCCGCGGACAGGGGGAAGTACTATGGCTACACCTTC,CSASADRGKYYGYTF
TRBD1,NA,TRBV20-1,TRBJ1-1,TGCAGTGCGCCATACAGGGGAGCGTCGAACACTGAAGCTTTCTTT,CSAPYRGASNTEAFF
NA,NA,TRBV27,TRBJ2-1,TGTGCCAGCGGACCGAGGACATCCTACAATGAGCAGTTCTTC,CASGPRTSYNEQFF
NA,NA,TRBV20-1,TRBJ1-1,TGCAGTGCTAGACCACCCCGGGGGGCGAACACTGAAGCTTTCTTT,CSARPPRGANTEAFF
TRBD2,many,TRBV6-5,TRBJ2-7,TGTGCCAGCAGTTACTCGGCGGGGGGAGTATACGAGCAGTACTTC,CASSYSAGGVYEQYF
NA,NA,TRBV20-1,TRBJ1-5,TGCAGTGCTAGAGACCCAGGCTCGGAGCCCCAGCATTTT,CSARDPGSEPQHF
NA,many,TRBV20-1,TRBJ1-5,TGCAGTGCTAGAGATCTCGGCGAGACCTGGCCCCAGCATTTT,CSARDLGETWPQHF
NA,NA,TRBV7-9,TRBJ1-2,TGTGCCAGCAGCTTAACCAGCCGTCAAGGGGGCTACACCTTC,CASSLTSRQGGYTF
NA,NA,TRBV9,TRBJ2-3,TGTGCCAGCAGCGTAGACGGAGGGAGAGCAGATACGCAGTATTTT,CASSVDGGRADTQYF
NA,NA,TRBV20-1,TRBJ2-7,TGCAGTGCTAGAGACCCCCAAATCGGCACCTACGAGCAGTACTTC,CSARDPQIGTYEQYF
NA,many,TRBV20-1,TRBJ2-3,TGCAGTGCGACGGATGGCCGGGGGTCACGCACAGATACGCAGTATTTT,CSATDGRGSRTDTQYF
NA,NA,TRBV5-6,TRBJ2-1,TGTGCCAGCAGCTTCTTAGCGGCAGGCGGCAATGAGCAGTTCTTC,CASSFLAAGGNEQFF
TRBD1,few,TRBV29-1,TRBJ2-2,TGCAGCGTTCGTCAACAGGGGGCAGACACCGGGGAGCTGTTTTTT,CSVRQQGADTGELFF
TRBD1,NA,TRBV7-8,TRBJ2-7,TGTGCCAGCAGTGAAGGACCTGGGACAGGGGCCTACGAGCAGTACTTC,CASSEGPGTGAYEQYF
TRBD2,NA,TRBV12-3/TRBV12-4,TRBJ2-3,TGTGCCAGCAGTTTTATGGCGACTAGCGGGGGGACGAGCGCAGATACGCAGTATTTT,CASSFMATSGGTSADTQYF
TRBD2,few,TRBV30,TRBJ2-3,TGTGCCTGGACGCGGGGGGGAGGTACAGATACGCAGTATTTT,CAWTRGGGTDTQYF
NA,NA,TRBV2,TRBJ2-3,TGTGCCAGCAGTGAAGCGGGGGGGCGCACAGATACGCAGTATTTT,CASSEAGGRTDTQYF
NA,NA,TRBV20-1,TRBJ1-6,TGCAGTGCTAGCTGGGAGGTCTCCTATAATTCACCCCTCCACTTT,CSASWEVSYNSPLHF
NA,many,TRBV10-2,TRBJ1-5,TGCGCCAGCAGTGAGCAATTTTGGGGACAATGGCATTTT,CASSEQFWGQWHF
NA,many,TRBV2,TRBJ1-5,TGTGCCAGCAGTGAGTACGCGGGATATAGCAATCAGCCCCAGCATTTT,CASSEYAGYSNQPQHF
NA,NA,TRBV5-1,TRBJ1-4,TGCGCCAGCAGCTTACAGGTGGCCGGTGAAAAACTGTTTTTT,CASSLQVAGEKLFF
NA,many,TRBV11-2,TRBJ2-1,TGTGCCAGCAGCCCCGTACGGGGCTCCTACAATGAGCAGTTCTTC,CASSPVRGSYNEQFF
TRBD2,many,TRBV11-2,TRBJ2-7,TGTGCCAGCAGCCGTTTCTCGCGGGGGGTGAACGAGCAGTACTTC,CASSRFSRGVNEQYF
TRBD2,many,TRBV5-1,TRBJ2-1,TGCGCCAGCAGCACCCGGACTAGCGGGGGGGTCAATGAGCAGTTCTTC,CASSTRTSGGVNEQFF
TRBD1,many,TRBV27,TRBJ2-3,TGTGCCAGCAGTCCGCGGGGGACAGGGAGCACAGATACGCAGTATTTT,CASSPRGTGSTDTQYF
NA,NA,TRBV2,TRBJ1-1,TGTGCCAGGGGCTCAGGGTCGAACACTGAAGCTTTCTTT,CARGSGSNTEAFF
TRBD1,many,TRBV12-3/TRBV12-4,TRBJ1-2,TGTGCCAGCAGTTCGCGTATGGGACAGCCTAACTATGGCTACACCTTC,CASSSRMGQPNYGYTF
NA,NA,TRBV3-1,TRBJ2-2,TGTGCCAGCAGCCAAGATCTTCGCGCAGGGCCGAACACCGGGGAGCTGTTTTTT,CASSQDLRAGPNTGELFF
NA,NA,TRBV4-1,TRBJ1-6,TGCGCCAGCAGCCAAGATCCTCAAGGGGAAGTGCTACCCTATAATTCACCCCTCCACTTT,CASSQDPQGEVLPYNSPLHF